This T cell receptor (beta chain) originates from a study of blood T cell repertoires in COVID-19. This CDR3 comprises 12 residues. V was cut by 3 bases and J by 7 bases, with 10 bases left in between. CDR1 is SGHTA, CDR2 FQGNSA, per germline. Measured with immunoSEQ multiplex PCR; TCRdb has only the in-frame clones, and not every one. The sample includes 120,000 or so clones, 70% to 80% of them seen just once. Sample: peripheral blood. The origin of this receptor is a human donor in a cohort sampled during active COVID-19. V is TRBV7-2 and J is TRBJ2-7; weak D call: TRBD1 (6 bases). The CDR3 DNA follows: TGTGCCAGCAGCTTCGGCCAGGGGGAGCAGTACTTC. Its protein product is CASSFGQGEQYF.